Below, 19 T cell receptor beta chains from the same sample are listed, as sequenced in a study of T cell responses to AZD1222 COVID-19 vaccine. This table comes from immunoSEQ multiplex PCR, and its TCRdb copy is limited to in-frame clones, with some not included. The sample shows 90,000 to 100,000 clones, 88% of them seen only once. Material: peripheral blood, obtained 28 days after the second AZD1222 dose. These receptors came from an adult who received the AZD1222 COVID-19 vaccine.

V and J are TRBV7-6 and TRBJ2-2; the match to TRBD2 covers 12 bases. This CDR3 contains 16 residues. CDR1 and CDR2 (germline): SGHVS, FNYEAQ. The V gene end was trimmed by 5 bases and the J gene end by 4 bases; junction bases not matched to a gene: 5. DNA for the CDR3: TGTGCCAGCAGCCCTCTAGCGGGAGGGGGCACCGGGGAGCTGTTTTTT. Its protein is CASSPLAGGGTGELFF.

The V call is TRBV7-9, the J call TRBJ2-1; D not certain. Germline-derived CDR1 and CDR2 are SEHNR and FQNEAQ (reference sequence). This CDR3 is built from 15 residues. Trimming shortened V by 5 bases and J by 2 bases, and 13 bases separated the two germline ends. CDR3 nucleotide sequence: TGTGCCAGCAGCCTACAATGGGTGGCCTACAATGAGCAGTTCTTC. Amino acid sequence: CASSLQWVAYNEQFF.

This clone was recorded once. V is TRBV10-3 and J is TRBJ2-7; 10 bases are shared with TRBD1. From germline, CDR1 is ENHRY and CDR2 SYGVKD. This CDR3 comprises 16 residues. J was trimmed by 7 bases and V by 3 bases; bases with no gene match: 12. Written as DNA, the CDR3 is TGTGCCATCAGTGACCCCTTTCGACAGGGGGCCTGGGAGCAGTACTTC. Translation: CAISDPFRQGAWEQYF.

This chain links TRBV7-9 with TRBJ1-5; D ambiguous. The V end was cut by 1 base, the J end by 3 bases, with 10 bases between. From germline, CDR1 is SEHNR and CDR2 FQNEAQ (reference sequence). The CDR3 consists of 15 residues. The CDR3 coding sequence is TGTGCCAGCAGCTTAGGCCAAACAAACAATCAGCCCCAGCATTTT. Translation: CASSLGQTNNQPQHF.

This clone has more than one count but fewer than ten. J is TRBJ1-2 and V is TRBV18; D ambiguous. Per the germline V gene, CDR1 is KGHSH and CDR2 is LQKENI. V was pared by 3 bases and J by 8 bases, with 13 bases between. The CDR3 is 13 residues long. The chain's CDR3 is CASSPSTGGGYTF. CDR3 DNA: TGTGCCAGCTCACCTTCGACGGGCGGCGGCTACACCTTC.

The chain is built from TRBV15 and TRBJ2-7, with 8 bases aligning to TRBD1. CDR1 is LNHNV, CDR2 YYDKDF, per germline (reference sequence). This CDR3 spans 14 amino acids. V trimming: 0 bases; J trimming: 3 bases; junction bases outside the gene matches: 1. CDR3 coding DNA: TGTGCCACCAGCAGAGAACAGGGGGGCTACGAGCAGTACTTC. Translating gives CATSREQGGYEQYF.

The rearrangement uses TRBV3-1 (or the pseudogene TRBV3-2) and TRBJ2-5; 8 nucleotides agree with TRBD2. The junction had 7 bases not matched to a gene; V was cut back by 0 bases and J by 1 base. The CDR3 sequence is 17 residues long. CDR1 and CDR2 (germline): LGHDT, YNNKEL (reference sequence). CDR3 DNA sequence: TGTGCCAGCAGCCAAGACCCCTGGGGACTAGGCCAAGAGACCCAGTACTTC. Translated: CASSQDPWGLGQETQYF.

The CDR3 reads CASRPTGYTEAFF. CDR3 DNA: TGTGCCAGCAGACCGACAGGTTACACTGAAGCTTTCTTT. The chain combines TRBV12-3 or TRBV12-4 with TRBJ1-1, with a tentative D call TRBD1 (6 bases). The length of the CDR3 is 13 residues. With 6 bases removed from V and 3 bases from J, the gap between germline ends came to 11 bases.

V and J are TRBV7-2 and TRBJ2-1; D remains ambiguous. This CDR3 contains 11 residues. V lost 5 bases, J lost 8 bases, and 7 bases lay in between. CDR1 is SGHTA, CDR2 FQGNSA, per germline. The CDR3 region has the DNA TGTGCCAGCAGCGCAACCTATGAGCAGTTCTTC. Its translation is CASSATYEQFF.

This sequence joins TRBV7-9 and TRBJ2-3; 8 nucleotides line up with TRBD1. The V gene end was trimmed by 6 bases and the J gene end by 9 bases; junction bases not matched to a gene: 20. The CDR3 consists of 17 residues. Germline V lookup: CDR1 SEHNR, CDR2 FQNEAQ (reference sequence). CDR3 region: CASSRPPRGLSLGTQYF. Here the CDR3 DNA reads TGTGCCAGCAGTCGACCACCCAGGGGGCTTAGCCTAGGGACGCAGTATTTT.

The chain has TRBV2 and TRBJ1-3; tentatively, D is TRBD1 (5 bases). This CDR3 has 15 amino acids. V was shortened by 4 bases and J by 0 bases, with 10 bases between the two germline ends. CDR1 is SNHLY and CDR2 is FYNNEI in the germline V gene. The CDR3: CASSGQPSSGNTIYF. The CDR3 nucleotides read TGTGCCAGCAGTGGACAGCCGAGCTCTGGAAACACCATATATTTT.

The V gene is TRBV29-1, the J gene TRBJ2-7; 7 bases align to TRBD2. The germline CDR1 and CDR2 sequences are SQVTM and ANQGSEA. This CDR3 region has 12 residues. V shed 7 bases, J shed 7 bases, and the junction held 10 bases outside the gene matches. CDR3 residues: CSAGTDGGEQYF. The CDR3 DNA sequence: TGCAGCGCTGGGACCGACGGGGGGGAGCAGTACTTC.

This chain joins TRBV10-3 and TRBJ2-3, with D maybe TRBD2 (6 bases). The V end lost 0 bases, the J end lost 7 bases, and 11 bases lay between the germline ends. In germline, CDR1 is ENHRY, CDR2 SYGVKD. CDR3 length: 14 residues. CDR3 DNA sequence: TGTGCCATCAGTGAGTCTGGGGGGACCTATACGCAGTATTTT. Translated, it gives CAISESGGTYTQYF.

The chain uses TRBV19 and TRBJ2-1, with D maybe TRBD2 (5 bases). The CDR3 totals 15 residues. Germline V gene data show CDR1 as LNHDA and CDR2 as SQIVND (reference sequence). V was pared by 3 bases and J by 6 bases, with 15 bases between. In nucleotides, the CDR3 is TGTGCCAGTAGTATTGGCGGTAGCGACCCCAATGAGCAGTTCTTC. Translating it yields CASSIGGSDPNEQFF.

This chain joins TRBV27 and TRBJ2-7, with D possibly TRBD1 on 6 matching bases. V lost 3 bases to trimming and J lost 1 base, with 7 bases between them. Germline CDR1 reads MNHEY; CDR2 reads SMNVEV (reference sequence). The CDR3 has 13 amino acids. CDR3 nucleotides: TGTGCCAGCAGTTTCGACAGGTCCTACGAGCAGTACTTC. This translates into CASSFDRSYEQYF.

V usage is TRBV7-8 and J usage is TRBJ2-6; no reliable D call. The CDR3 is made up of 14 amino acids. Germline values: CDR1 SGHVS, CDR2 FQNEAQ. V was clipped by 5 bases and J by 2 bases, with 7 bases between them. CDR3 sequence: CASSPITGANVLTF. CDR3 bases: TGTGCCAGCAGCCCAATAACTGGGGCCAACGTCCTGACTTTC.

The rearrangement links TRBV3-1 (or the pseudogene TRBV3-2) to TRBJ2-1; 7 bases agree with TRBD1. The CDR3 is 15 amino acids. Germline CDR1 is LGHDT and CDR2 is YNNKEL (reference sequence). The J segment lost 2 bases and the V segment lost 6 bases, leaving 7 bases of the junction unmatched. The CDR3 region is CASSLQGSAYNEQFF. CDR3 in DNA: TGTGCCAGCAGTCTACAGGGGTCGGCCTACAATGAGCAGTTCTTC.

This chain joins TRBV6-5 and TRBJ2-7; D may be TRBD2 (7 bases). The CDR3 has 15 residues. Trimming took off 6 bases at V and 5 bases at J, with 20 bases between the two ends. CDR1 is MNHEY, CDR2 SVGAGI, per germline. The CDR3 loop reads CASSPEAGAAHEQYF. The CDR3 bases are TGTGCCAGCAGCCCCGAGGCGGGGGCAGCCCACGAGCAGTACTTC.

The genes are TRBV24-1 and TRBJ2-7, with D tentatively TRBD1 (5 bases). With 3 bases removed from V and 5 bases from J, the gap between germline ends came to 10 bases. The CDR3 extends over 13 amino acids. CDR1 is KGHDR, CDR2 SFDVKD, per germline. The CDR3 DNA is TGTGCCACCAGTGATGCTAGGGGAAACGAGCAGTACTTC. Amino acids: CATSDARGNEQYF.